This T cell receptor beta chain derives from a study of shared clonotypes between healthy human individuals. General study points: With few donors, the genetic and exposure-history diversity represented was limited. Naive subsets usually exceeded memory subsets in estimated richness.

Researchers partitioned CD4+ cells into CD45RA+ naive and CD45RA-negative memory subsets. Unmatched junction bases numbered 8, after V lost 7 bases and J lost 3 bases. The length of the CDR3 is 15 residues. CDR1 and CDR2 (germline): MDHEN, SYDVKM. The deep-level immunoSEQ assay was used. TCRdb's copy holds only in-frame clones and misses some; the assay was immunoSEQ multiplex PCR. The table shows a few million clones, with around 94% occurring only once. On this clone: As yet, its antigen is unknown.

This chain connects TRBV28 to TRBJ2-2, with 7 bases that match TRBD1. Input material: naive CD4+ T cells sorted from blood. Stated subset: CD45RA+ positively selected. The source of this sequence is a man aged 18 to 35 in good health. CDR3 nucleotides: TGTGCCAGCACTCGAGAACAGGGGTACACCGGGGAGCTGTTTTTT. It yields the protein CASTREQGYTGELFF.